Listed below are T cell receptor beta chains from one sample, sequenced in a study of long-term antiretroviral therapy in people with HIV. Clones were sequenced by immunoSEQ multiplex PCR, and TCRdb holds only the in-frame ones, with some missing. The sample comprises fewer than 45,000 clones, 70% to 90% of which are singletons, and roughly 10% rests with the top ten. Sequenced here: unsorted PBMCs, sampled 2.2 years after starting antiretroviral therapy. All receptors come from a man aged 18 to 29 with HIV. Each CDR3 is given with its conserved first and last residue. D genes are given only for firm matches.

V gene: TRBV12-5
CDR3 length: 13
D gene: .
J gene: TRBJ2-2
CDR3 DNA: TGTGCTAGTGGTTTGCCGAACACCGGGGAGCTGTTTTTT
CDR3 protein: CASGLPNTGELFF

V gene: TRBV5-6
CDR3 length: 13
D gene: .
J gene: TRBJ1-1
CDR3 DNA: TGTGCCAGCAGTACAGGGTTGAACACTGAAGCTTTCTTT
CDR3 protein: CASSTGLNTEAFF

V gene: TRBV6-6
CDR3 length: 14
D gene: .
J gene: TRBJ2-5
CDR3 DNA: TGTGCCAGCAGCAAGGGGGTAGCGGGAGAGACCCAGTACTTC
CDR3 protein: CASSKGVAGETQYF

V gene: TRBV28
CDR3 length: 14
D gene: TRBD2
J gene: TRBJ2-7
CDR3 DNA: TGTGCCAGCAGTTCGAGCGGGAGTACCTACGAGCAGTACTTC
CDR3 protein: CASSSSGSTYEQYF

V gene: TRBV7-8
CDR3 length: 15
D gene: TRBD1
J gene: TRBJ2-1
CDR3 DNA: TGTGCCAGCAGCTTAGCTTCGCCGACTAGGACAGGGGAGTTCTTC
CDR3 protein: CASSLASPTRTGEFF

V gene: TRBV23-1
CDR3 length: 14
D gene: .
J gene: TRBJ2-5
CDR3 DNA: TGCGCCAGCACCGCTGCGCCGCGGTTGGAGACCCAGTACTTC
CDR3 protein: CASTAAPRLETQYF

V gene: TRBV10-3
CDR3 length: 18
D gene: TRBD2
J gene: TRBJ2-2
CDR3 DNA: TGTGCCATCAGAGCCGGACTAGCGGCCAACTCGAACACCGGGGAGCTGTTTTTT
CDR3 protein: CAIRAGLAANSNTGELFF

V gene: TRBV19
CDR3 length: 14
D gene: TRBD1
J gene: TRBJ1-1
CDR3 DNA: TGTGCCAGTAGTGTAACAGGGGGCAGGACTGAAGCTTTCTTT
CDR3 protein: CASSVTGGRTEAFF

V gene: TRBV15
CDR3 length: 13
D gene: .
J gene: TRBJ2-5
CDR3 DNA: TGTGCCACCAGCACCGTGGGACGAGAGACCCAGTACTTC
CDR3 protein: CATSTVGRETQYF

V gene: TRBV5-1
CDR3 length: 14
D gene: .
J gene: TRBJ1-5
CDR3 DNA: TGCGCCAGCAGCTTGGGACAGGTGAATCAGCCCCAGCATTTT
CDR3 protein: CASSLGQVNQPQHF

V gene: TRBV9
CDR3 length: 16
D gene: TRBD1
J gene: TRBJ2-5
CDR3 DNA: TGTGCCAGCAGCGTAGGTCCAAAGGGGGCCCAAGAGACCCAGTACTTC
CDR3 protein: CASSVGPKGAQETQYF

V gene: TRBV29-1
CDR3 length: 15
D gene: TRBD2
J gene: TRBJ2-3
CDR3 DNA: TGCAGCGTTGTACTAGCGGCACTGAGCACAGATACGCAGTATTTT
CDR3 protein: CSVVLAALSTDTQYF

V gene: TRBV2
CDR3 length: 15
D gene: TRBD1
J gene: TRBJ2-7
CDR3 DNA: TGTGCCAGCAGAACACCCGGGACAGGCTTCTACGAGCAGTACTTC
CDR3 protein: CASRTPGTGFYEQYF

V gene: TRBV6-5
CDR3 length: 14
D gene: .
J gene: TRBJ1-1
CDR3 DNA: TGTGCCAGCAGTTACGGACATTTAGCGGCTGAAGCTTTCTTT
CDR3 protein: CASSYGHLAAEAFF

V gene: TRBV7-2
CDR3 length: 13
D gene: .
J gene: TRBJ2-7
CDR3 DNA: TGTGCCAGCAGCAATAGTGCAGGGTTCGAGCAGTACTTC
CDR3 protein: CASSNSAGFEQYF

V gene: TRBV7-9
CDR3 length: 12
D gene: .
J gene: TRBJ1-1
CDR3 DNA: TGTGCCAGCAGCCGGACAGACACTGAAGCTTTCTTT
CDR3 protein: CASSRTDTEAFF